By share, the clone carrying this T cell receptor beta chain counts as large. What it binds is not known. At one of its ends the junction is not consistent with the germline gene, which may arise from a read error. TRBV12-4/TRBJ1-2 clonotypes were amplified with adaptor-ligated barcode primers. TCRdb reprocessed the multiplex PCR reads with MiXCR, giving one entry per CDR3 protein. The sample consists of roughly 500 distinct CDR3 sequences, 5.1% of them appearing once. Naive CD4+ T cells were purified with Tregs depleted by CD25. The CDR3 sequence is 10 residues long. Findings of the study overall: Greatest tumor Treg TCR overlap was with tumor naive CD4+ cells. In terms of TCR gene usage, tumor memory CD4+ T cells clustered together with blood and lymph node memory CD4+ cells, as well as with lymph node naive CD4+ cells.

The sequence was obtained from a female donor with breast cancer. The sequencing input was naive CD4+ T cells sorted from blood. As for subset: naive CD4+ T cells, CD4+CD45RA+CD25-. This chain uses TRBV12-3 or TRBV12-4 with TRBJ1-2; D not certain. The CDR3 sequence is CASSFQRTSF. CDR3 DNA sequence: TGTGCCAGCAGTTTCCAGCGGACCTCCTTC.